This T cell receptor beta chain comes out of a study of shared clonotypes between healthy human individuals. With regard to this clone: The same CDR3 also results from other DNA sequences found in this sample.

The deep-level immunoSEQ assay was used. Assay used: immunoSEQ multiplex PCR; TCRdb lists only in-frame clones, some missing. The sample includes about 1.4 million clones, roughly 96% of them seen just once. Looked up from germline, CDR1 is GTSNPN and CDR2 is SVGIG (reference sequence). Trimming pared 2 bases from V and 1 base from J, leaving 3 bases between. This CDR3 comprises 11 residues. Sample: naive CD4+ T cells sorted from blood. Specified subset: CD45RA+ positively selected. The chain has TRBV30 and TRBJ2-7; no reliable D call. This clonotype was obtained from a man aged 25 to 40 in good health. This CDR3 is CAWSRSYEQYF. CDR3 coding DNA: TGTGCCTGGAGTCGGTCCTACGAGCAGTACTTC. Supplemented by reference TRBV30 and TRBJ2-7, the full variable domain reads SQTIHQWPATLVQPVGSPLSLECTVEGTSNPNLYWYRQAAGRGLQLLFYSVGIGQISSEVPQNLSASRPQDRQFILSSKKLLLSDSGFYLCAWSRSYEQYFGPGTRLTVT.